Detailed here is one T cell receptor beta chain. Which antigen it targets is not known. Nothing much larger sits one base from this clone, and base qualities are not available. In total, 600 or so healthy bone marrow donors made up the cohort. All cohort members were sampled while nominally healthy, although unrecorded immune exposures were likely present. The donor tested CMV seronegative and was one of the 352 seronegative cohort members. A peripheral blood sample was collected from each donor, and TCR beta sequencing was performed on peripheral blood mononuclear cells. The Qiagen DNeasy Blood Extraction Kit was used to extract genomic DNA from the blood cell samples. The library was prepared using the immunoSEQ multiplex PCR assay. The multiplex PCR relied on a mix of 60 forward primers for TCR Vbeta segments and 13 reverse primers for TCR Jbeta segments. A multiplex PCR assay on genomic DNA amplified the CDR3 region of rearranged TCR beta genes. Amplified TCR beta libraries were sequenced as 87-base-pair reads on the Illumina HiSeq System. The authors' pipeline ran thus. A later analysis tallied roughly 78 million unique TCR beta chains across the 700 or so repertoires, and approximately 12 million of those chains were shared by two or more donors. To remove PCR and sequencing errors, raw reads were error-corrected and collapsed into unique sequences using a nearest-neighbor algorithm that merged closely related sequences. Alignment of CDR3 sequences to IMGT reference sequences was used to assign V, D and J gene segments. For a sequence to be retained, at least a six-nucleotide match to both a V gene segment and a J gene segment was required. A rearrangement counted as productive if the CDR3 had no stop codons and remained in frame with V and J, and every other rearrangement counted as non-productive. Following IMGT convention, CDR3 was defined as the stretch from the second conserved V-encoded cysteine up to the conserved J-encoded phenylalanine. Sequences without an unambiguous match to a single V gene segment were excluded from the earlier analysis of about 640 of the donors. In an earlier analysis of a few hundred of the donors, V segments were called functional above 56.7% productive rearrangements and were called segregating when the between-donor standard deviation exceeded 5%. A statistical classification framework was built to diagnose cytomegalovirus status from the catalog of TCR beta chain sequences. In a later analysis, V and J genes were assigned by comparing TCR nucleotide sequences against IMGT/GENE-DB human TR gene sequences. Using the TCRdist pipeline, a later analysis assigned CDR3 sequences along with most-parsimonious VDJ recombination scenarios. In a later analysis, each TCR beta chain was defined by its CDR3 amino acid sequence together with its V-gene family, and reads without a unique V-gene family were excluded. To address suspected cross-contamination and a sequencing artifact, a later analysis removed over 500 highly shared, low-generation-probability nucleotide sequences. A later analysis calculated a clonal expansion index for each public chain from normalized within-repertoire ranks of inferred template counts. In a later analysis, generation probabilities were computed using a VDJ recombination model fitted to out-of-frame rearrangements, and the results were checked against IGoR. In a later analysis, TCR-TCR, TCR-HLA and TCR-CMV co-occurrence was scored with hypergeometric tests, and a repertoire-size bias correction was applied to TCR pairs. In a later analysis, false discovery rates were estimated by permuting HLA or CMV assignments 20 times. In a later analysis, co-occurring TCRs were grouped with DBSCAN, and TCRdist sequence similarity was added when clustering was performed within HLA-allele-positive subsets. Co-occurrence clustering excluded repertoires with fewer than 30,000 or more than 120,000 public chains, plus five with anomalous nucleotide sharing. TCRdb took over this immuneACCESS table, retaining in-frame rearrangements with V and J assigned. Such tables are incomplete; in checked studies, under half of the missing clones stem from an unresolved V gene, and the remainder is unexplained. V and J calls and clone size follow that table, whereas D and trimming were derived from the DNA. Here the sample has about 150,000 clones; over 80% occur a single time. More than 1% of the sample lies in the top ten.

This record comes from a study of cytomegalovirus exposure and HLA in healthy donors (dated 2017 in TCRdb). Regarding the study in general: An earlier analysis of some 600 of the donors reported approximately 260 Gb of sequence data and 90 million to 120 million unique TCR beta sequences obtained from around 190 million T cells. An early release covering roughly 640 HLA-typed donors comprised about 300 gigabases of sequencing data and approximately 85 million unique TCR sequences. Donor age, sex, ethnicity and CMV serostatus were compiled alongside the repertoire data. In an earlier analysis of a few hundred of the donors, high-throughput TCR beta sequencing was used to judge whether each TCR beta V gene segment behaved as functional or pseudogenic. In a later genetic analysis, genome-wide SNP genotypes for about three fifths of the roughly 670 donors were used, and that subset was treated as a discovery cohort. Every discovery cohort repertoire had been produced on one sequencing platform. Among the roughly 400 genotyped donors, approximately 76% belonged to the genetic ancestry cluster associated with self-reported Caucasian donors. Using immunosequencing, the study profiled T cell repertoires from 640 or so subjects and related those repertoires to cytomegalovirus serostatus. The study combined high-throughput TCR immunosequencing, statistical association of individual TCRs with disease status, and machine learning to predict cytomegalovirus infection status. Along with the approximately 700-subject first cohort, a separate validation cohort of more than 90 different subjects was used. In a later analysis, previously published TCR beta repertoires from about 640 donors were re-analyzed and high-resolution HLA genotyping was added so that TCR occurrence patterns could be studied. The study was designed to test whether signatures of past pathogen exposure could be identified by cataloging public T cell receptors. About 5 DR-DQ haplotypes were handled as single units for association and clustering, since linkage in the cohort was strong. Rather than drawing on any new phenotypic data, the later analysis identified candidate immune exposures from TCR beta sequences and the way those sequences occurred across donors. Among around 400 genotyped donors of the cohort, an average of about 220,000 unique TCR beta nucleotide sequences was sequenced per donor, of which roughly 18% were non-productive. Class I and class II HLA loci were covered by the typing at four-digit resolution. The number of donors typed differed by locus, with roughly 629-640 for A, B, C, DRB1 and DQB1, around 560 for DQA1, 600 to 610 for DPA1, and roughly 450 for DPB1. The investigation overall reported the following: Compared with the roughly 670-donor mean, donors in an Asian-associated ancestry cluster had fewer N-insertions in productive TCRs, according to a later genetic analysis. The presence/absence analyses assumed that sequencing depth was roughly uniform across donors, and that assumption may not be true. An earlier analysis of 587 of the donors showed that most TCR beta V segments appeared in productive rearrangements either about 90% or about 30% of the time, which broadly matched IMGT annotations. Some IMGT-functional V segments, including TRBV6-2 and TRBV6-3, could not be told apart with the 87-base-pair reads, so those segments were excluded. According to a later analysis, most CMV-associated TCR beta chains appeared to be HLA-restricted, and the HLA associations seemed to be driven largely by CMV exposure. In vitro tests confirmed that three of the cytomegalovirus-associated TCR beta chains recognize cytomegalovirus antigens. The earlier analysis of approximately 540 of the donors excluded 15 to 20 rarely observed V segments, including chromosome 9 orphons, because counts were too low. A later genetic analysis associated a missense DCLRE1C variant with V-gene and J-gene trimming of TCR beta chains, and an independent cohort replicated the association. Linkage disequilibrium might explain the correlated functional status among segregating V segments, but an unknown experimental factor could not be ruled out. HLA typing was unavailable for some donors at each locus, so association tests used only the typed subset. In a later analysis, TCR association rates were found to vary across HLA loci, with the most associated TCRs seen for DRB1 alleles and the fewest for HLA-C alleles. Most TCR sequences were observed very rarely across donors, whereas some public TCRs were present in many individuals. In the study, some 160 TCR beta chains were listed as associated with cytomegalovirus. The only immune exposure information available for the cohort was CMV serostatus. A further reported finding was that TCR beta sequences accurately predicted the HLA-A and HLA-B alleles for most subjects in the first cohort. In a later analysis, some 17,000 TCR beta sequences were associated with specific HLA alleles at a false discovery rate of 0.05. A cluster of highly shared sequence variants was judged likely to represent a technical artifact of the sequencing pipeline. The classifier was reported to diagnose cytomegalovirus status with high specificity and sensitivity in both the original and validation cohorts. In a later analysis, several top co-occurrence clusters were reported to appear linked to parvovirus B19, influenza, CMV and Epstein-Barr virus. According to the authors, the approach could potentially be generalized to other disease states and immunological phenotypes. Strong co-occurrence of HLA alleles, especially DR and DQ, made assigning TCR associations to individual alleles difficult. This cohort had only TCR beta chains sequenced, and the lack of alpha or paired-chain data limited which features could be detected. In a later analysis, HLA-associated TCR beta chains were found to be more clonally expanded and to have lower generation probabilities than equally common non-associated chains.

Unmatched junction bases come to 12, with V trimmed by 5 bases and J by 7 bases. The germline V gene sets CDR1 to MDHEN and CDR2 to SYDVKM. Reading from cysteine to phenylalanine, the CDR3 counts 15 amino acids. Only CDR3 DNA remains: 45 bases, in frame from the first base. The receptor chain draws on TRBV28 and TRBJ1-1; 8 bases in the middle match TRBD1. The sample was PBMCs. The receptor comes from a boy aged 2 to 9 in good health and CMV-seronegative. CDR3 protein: CASSTQTGGRGEAFF. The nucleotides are TGTGCCAGCAGTACCCAAACAGGGGGTCGGGGTGAAGCTTTCTTT.